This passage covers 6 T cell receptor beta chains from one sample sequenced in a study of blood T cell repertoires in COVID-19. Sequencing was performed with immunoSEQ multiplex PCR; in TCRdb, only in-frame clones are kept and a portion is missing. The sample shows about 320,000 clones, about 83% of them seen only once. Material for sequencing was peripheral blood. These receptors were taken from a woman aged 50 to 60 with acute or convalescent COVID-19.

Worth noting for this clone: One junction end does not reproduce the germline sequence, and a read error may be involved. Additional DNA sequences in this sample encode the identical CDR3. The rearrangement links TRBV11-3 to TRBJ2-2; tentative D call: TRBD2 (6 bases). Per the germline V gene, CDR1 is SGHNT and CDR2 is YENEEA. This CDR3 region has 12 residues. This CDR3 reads CASSLKPGELFF. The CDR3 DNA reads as TGTGCCAGCAGCTTGAAGCCGGGGGAGTTGTTTTTT.

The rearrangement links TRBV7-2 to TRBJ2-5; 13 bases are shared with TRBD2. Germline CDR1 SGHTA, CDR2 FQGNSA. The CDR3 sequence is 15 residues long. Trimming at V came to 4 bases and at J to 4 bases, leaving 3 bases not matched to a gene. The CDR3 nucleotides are TGTGCCAGCAGCTGGACTAGCGGGAGATCAGAGACCCAGTACTTC. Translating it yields CASSWTSGRSETQYF.

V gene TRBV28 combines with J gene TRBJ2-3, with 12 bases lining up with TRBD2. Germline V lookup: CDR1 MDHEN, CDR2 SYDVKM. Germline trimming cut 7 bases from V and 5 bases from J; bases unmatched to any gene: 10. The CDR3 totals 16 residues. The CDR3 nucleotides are TGTGCCAGCAAAACGGCTAGCGGGAGGGCCTTAGATACGCAGTATTTT. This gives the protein CASKTASGRALDTQYF.

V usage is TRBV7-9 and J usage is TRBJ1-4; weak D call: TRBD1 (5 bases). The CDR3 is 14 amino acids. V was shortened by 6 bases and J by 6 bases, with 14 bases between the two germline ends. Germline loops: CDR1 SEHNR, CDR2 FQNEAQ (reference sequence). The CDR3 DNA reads TGTGCCAGCAGGGCCGGGGGTACGGATGAAAAACTGTTTTTT. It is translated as CASRAGGTDEKLFF.

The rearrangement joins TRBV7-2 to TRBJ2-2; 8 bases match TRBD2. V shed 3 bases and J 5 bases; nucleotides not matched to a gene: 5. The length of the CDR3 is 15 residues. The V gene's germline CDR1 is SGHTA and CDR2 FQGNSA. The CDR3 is CASSFRGGGTGELFF. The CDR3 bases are TGTGCCAGCAGCTTCCGGGGGGGAGGGACCGGGGAGCTGTTTTTT.

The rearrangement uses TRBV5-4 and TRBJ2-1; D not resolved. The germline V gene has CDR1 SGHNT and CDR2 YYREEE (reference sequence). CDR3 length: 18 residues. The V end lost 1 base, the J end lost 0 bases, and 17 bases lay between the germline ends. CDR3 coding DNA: TGTGCCAGCAGCTTGCGGTCCGGCGGTGCCGGCTCCTACAATGAGCAGTTCTTC. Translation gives CASSLRSGGAGSYNEQFF.